One and the same sample provided the 2 T cell receptor beta chains below, sequenced in a study of T cell repertoires in cytomegalovirus infection. TCRdb independently ran MiXCR on the reads; one entry per CDR3 protein. The sample consists of 160,000 or so distinct CDR3 sequences, around 20% of them appearing once. The sample consisted of PBMCs. The receptors shown here come from a human donor in good health (CMV status not recorded). Some clones in this sample may be carry-over from other donors' samples.

This clonotype was counted many times. J is TRBJ2-1 and V is TRBV7-2, with 11 bases that match TRBD2. Looked up from germline, CDR1 is SGHTA and CDR2 is FQGNSA. The CDR3 is 15 amino acids. V dropped 5 bases and J dropped 5; count of bases not matched to a gene: 5. CDR3 in amino acids: CASSPSSGGNNEQFF. Here the CDR3 DNA reads TGTGCCAGCAGCCCCTCTAGCGGGGGGAACAATGAGCAGTTCTTC.

Of note for this clonotype: One end of the junction is discordant with germline, which a read error may explain. The V call is TRBV7-2, the J call TRBJ2-5, with D perhaps matching TRBD1 or TRBD2 (6 bases each). Germline V CDR1 and CDR2: SGHTA, FQGNSA. The length of the CDR3 is 14 residues. The CDR3: CAISLARGVDTQYF. The CDR3 region has the DNA TGTGCCATCAGCTTAGCGAGGGGGGTAGATACTCAGTACTTC.